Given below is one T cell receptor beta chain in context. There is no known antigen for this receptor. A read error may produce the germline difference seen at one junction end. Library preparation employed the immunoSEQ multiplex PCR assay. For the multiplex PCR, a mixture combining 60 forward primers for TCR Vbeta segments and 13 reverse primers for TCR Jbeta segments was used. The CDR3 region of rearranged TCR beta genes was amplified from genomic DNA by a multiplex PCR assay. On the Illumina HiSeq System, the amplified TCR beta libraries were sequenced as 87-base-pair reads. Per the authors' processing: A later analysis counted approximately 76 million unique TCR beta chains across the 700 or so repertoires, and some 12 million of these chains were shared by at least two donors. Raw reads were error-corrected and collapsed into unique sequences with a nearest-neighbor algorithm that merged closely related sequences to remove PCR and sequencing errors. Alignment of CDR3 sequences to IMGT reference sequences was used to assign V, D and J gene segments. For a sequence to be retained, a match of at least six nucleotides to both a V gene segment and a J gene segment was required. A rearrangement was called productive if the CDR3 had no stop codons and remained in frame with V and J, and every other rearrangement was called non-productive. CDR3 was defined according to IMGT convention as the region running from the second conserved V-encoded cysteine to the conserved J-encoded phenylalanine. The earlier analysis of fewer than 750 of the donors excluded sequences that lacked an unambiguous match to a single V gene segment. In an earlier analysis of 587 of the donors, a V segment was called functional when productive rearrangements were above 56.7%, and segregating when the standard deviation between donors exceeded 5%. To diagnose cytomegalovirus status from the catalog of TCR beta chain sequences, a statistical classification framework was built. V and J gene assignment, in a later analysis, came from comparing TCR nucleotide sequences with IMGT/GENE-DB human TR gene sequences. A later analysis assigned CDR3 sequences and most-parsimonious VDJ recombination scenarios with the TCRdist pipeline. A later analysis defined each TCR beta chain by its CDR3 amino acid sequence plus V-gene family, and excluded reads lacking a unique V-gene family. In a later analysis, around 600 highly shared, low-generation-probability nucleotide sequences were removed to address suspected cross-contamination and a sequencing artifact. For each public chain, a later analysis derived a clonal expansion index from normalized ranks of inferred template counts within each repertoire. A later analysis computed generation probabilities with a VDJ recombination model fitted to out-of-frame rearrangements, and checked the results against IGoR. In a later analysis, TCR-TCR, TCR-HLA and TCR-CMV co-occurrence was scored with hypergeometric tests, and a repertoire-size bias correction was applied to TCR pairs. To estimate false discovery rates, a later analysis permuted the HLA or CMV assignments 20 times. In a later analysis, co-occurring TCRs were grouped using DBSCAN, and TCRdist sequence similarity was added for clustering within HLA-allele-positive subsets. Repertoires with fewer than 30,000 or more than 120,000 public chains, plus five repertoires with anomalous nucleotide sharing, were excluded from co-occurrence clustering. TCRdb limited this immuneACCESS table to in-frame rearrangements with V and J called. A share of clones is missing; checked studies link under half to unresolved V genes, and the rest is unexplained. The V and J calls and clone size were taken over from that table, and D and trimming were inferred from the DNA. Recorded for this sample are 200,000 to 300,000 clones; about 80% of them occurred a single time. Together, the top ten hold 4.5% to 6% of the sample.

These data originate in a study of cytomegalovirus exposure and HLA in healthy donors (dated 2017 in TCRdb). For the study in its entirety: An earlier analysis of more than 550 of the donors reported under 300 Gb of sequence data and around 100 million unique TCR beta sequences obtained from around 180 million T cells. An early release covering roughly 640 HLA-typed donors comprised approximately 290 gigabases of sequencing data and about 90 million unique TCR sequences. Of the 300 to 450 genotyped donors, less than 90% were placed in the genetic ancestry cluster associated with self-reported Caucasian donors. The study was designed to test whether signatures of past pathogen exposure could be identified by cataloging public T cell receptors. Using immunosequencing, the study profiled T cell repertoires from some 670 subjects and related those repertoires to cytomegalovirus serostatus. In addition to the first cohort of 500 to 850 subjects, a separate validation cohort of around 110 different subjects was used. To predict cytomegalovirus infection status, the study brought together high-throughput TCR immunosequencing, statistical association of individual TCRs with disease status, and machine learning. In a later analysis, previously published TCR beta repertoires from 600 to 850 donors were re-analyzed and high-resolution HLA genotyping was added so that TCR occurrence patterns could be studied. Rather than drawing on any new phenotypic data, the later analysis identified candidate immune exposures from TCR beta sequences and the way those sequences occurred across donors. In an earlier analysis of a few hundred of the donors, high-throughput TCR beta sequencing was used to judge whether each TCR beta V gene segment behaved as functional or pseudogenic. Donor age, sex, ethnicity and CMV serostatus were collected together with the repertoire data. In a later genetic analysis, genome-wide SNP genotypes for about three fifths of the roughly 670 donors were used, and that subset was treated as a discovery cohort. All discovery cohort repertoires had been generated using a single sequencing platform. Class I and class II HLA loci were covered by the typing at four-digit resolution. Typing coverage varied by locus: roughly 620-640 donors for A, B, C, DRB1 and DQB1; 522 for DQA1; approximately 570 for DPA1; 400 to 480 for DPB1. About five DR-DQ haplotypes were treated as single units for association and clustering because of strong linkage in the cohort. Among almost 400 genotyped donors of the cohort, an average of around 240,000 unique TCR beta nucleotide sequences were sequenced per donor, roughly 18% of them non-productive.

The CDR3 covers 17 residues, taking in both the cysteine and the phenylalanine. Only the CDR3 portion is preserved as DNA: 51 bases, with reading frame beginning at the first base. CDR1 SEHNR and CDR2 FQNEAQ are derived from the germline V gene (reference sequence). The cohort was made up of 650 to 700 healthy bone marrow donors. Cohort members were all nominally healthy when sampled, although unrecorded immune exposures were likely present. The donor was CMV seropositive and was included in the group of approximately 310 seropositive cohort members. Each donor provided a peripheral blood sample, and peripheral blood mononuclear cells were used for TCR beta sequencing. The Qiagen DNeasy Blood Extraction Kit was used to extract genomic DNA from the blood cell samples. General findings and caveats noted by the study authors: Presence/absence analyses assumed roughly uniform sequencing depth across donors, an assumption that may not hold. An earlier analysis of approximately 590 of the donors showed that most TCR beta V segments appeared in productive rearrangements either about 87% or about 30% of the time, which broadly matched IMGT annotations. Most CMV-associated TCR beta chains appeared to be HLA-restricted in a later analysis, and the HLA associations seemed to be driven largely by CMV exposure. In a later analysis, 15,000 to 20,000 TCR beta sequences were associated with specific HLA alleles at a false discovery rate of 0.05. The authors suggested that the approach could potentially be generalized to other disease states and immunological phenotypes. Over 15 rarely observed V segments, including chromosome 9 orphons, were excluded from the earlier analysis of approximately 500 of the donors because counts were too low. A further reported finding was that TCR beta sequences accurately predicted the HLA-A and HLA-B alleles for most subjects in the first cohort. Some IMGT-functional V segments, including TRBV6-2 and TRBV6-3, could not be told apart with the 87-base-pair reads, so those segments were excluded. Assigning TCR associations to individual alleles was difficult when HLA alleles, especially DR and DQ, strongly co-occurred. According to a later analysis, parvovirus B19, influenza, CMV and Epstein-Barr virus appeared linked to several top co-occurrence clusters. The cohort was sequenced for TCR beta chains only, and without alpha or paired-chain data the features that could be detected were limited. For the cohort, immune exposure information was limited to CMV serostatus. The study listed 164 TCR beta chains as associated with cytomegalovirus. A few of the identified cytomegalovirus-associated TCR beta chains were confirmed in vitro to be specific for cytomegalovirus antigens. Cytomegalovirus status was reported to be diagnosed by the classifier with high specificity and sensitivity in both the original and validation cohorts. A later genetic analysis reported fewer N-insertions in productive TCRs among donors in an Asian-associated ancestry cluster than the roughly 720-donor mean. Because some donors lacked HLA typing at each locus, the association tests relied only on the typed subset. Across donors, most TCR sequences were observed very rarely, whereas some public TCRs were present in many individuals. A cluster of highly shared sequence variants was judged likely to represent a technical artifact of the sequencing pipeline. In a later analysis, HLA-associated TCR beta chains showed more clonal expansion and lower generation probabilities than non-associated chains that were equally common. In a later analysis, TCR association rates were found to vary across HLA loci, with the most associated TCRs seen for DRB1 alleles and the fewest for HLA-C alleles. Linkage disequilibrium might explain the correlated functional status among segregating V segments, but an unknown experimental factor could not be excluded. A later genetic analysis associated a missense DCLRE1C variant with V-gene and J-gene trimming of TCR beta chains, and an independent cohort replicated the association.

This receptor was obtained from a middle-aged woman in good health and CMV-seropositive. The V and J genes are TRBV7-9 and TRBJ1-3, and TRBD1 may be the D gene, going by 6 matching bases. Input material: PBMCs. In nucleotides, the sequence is TGTTCCAGCAGCAAATCAACCCGGGGGGCGTATGGAAACACCATATATTTT. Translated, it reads CSSSKSTRGAYGNTIYF. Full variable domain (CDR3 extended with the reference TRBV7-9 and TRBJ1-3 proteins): DTGVSQNPRHKITKRGQNVTFRCDPISEHNRLYWYRQTLGQGPEFLTYFQNEAQLEKSRLLSDRFSAERPKGSFSTLEIQRTEQGDSAMYLCSSSKSTRGAYGNTIYFGEGSWLTVV.